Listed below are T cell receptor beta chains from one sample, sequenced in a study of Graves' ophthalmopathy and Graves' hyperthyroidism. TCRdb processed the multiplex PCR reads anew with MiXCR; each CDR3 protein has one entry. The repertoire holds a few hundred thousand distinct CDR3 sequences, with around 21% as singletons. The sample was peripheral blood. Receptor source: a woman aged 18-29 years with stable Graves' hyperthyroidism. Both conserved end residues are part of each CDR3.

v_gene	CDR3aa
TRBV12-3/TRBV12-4	CASTDSYEQYF
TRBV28	CASSFPPGDGGSLQETQYF
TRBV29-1	CSVGDYQPQHF
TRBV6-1	CASSRDNDNSPLHF
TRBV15	CATSLDLRVWQTQYF
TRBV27	CASSPIQQGVGSGANVLTF
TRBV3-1	CASSQEVSAGRGNSPLHF
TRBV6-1	CASSQPGTGTYEQYF
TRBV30	CAWSVQHGYTF
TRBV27	CASFQGAPGELFF
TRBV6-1	CASQMTGTTEAFF
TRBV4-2	CASSQPLRTVNTEAFF
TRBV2	CASSELAGEGSYEQYF
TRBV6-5	CASSYTGASNTEAFF
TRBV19	CASSKSTYEQYF
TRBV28	CASSGPGTGTYEQYF
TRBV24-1	CASSPRGTSETQYF
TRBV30	CAWSGDRTDGYTF
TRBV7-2	CASSLERGRRQETQYF
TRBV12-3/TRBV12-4	CASTWDLPVGAFF
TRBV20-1	CSAPRASSDFYEQYF
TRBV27	CASSRSGAYSNQPQHF
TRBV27	CASKEGLGPF
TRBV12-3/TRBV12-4	CASSLVTVQETQYF
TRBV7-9	CASSPSGGSHGYTF
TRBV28	CASSFDSLLTEAFF
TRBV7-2	CASSILLAGDVEQYF
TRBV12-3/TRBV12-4	CASSLDSQETQYF
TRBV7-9	CASVGAGGGEQYF
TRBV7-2	CASSEAGRGYGYTF
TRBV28	CASSLAGDRGPYNEQFF
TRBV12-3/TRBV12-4	CASRDRGGSPLHF
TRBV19	CASSPAGHRSSYEQYF
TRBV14	CASSQDPGRNTEAFF
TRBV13	CASNSLLAGGGDEQYF
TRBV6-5	CASSYSGKGMAGETQYF
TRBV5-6	CASSLISGTGELFF
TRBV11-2	CASSIGTSGILKTQYF
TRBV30	CAWSVGPGGAFF
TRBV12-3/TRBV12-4	CASSYGLAGIQYF
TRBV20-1	CSARVPGQTYEQYF
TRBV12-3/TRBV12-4	CASRKAGAQNIQYF
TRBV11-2	CASSWSVVSGANVLTF
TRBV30	CAWSVLLPNTEAFF
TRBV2	CASSPSPASGSRETQYF
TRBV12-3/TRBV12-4	CASSASSGNTIYF
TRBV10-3	CATTAVPGQDYGYTF
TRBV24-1	CATSDLQPGKETQYF
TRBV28	CASRDSRSYGYTF
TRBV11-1	CASSPPGGGPGNTIYF
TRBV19	CASSIVRTGWDQPQHF
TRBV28	CASGRRNYEQYF
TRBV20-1	CSAPPSRGLDTQYF
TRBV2	CASSVRDVGTEAFF
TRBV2	CASTLRTVWAEAFF
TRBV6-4	CASTATSGSLLSLGTQYF
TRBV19	CASPAGGSSYEQYF
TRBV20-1	CSAELDGTANTEAFF
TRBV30	CAWRPQGAAGELFF
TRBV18	CASSPLTEEGYTF